Each of the 2 T cell receptor beta chains below was sequenced from the same sample in a study of shared clonotypes between healthy human individuals. Sequencing was performed with immunoSEQ multiplex PCR; in TCRdb, only in-frame clones are kept and a portion is missing. The sample has some 580,000 clones; roughly 97% are singletons. Sequenced sample: naive CD4+ T cells sorted from blood. Described subset: CD45RA+ positively selected. The receptors here all came from a woman aged 30 to 39 in good health.

This chain links TRBV28 with TRBJ2-7; 7 nucleotides agree with TRBD1. The CDR3 totals 14 residues. The V gene's germline CDR1 is MDHEN and CDR2 SYDVKM. Trimming took 8 bases from V and 4 from J; bases not matched to a gene: 11. CDR3 loop: CASGIRDRVYEQYF. Written as DNA, the CDR3 is TGTGCCAGCGGTATCCGGGACAGAGTATACGAGCAGTACTTC.

The genes are TRBV28 and TRBJ1-5; D unresolved. The CDR3 is 12 amino acids. The germline gives CDR1 MDHEN, CDR2 SYDVKM. The V and J ends lost 10 bases and 4 bases respectively, with 11 bases between them. CDR3 sequence reads: CATDGVNQPQHF. The CDR3 nucleotides read TGTGCCACCGACGGGGTAAATCAGCCCCAGCATTTT.